This T cell receptor (beta chain) was sequenced for a study of regulatory T cells in long-lasting Graves disease. Study context: The term persistent Graves' disease signified upward of 5 years on antithyroid drugs with positive TSH receptor antibodies.

V trimming: 6 bases; J trimming: 6 bases; junction bases outside the gene matches: 3. This CDR3 spans 14 amino acids. CDR1 ENHRY and CDR2 SYGVKD come from the germline V gene. Time point defined: persistent/refractory GD, antithyroid drugs over 5 years with positive TRAb. The TCR library was made from RNA that had been extracted from PBMCs in TRIzol. The TCR beta library used iRepertoire HTBI primers with Arm-PCR amplification of CDR3. One entry per CDR3 protein results from TCRdb running MiXCR on the multiplex PCR reads. The profile shows roughly 430,000 distinct CDR3 sequences, over 20% of them singletons.

J is TRBJ2-1 and V is TRBV10-3; 12 nucleotides match TRBD2. The sequence came from a female donor with Graves disease. Sequenced material: peripheral blood mononuclear cells (PBMCs), taken when the disease was refractory, from a patient treated with antithyroid drugs. The CDR3 DNA sequence: TGTGCCATCAGAGCGACTAGCGGGAGCAATGAGCAGTTCTTC. Translated: CAIRATSGSNEQFF.